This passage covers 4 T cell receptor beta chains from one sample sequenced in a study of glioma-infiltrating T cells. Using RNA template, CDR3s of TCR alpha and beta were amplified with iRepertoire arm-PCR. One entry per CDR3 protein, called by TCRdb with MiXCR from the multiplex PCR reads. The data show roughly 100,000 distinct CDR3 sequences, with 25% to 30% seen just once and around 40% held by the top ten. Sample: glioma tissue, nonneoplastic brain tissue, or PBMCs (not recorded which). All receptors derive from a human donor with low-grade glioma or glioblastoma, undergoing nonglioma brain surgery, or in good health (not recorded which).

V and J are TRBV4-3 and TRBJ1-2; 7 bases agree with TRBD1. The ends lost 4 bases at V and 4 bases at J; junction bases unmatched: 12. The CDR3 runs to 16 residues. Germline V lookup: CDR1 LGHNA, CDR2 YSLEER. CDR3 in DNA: TGCGCCAGCAGCCCGAGGGGGCAGGGGGGCCCCTATGGCTACACCTTC. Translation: CASSPRGQGGPYGYTF.

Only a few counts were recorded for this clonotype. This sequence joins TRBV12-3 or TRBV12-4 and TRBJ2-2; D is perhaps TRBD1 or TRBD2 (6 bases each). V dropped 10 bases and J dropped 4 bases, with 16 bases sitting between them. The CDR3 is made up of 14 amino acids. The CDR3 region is CATAPGARTGELFF. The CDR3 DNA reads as TGTGCCACCGCTCCGGGGGCGCGCACCGGGGAGCTGTTTTTT.

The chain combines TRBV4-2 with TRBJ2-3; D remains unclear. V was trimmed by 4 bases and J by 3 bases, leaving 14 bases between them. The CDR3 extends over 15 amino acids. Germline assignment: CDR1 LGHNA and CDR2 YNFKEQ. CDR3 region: CASSLDTLLTDTQYF. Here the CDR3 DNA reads TGTGCCAGCAGCCTAGACACGTTACTAACAGATACGCAGTATTTT.

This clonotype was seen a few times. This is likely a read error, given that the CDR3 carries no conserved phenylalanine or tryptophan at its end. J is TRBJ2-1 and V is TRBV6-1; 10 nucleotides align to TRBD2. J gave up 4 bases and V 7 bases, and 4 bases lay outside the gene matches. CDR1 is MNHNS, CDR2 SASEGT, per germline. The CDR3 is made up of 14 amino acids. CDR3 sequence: CASNSGGVYNEQFS. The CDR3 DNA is TGTGCCAGCAACAGCGGGGGGGTGTACAATGAGCAGTTCTCC.